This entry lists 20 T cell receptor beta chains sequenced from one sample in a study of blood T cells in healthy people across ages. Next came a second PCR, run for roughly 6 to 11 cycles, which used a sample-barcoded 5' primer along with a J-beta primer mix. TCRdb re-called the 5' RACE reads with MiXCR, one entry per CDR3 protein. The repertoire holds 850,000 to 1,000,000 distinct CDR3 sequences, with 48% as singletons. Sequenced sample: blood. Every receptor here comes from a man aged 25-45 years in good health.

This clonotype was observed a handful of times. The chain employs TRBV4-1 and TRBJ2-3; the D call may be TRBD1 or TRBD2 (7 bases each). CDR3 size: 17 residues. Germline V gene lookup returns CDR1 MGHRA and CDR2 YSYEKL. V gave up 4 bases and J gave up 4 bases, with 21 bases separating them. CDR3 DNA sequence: TGCGCCAGCAGCCCCGGAGGAGGACTAGGGGGCGCAGATACGCAGTATTTT. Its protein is CASSPGGGLGGADTQYF.

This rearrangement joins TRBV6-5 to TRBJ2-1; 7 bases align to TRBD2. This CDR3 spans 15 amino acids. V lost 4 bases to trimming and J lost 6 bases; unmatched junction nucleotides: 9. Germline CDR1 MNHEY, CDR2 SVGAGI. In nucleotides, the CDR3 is TGTGCCAGCAGTTCTGGGGAGGGCGCGCTCAATGAGCAGTTCTTC. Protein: CASSSGEGALNEQFF.

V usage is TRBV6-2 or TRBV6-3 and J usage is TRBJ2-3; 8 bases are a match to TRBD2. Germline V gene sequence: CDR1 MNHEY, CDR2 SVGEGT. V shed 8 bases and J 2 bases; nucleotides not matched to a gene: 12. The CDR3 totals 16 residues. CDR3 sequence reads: CASRGAGGGNTDTQYF. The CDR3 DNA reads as TGTGCCAGCCGTGGGGCTGGCGGGGGGAACACAGATACGCAGTATTTT.

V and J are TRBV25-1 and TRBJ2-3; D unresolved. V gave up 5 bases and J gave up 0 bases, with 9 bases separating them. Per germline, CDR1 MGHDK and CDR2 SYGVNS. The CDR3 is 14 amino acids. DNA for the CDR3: TGTGCCAGCAGTCCACGTCTCAGCACAGATACGCAGTATTTT. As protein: CASSPRLSTDTQYF.

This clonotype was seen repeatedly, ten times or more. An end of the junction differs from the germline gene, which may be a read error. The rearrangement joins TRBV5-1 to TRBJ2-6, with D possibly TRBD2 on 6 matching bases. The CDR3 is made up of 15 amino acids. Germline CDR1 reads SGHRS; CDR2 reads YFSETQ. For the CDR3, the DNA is TGTGCCAGCAGCTTGGGAGGCTCTGGGGCCAACGTCCTGACTTTC. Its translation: CASSLGGSGANVLTF.

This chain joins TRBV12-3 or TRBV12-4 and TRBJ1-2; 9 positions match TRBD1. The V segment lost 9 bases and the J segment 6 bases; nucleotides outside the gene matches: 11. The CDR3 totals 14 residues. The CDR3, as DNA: TGTGCCAGTTCAAACATAGACAGGGGGAATGGCTACACCTTC. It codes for CASSNIDRGNGYTF.

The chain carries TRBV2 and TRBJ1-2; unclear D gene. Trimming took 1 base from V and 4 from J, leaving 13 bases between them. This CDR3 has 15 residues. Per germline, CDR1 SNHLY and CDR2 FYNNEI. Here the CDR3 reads CASSEGVSPIYGYTF. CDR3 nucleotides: TGTGCCAGCAGTGAAGGGGTGTCGCCCATCTATGGCTACACCTTC.

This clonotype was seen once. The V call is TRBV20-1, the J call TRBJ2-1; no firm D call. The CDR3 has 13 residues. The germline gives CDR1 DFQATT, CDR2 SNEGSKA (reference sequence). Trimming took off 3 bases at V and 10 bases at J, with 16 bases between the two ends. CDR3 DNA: TGCAGTGCTAGGACGGCGATCCGGCCCGAGCAGTTCTTC. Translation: CSARTAIRPEQFF.

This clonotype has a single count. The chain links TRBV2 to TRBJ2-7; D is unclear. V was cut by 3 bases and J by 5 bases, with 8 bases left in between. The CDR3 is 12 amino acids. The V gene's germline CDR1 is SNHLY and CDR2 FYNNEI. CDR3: CASSERFDEQYF. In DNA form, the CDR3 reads TGTGCCAGCAGTGAGAGATTTGACGAGCAGTACTTC.

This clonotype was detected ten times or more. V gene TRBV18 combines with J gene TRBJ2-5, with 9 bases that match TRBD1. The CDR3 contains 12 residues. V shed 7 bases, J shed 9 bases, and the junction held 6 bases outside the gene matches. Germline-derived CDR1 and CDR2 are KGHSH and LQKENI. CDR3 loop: CASWPGQGPQYF. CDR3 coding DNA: TGTGCCAGCTGGCCGGGACAGGGCCCCCAGTACTTC.

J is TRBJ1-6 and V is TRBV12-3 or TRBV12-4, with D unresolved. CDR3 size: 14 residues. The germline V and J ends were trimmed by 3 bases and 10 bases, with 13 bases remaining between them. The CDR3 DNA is TGTGCCAGCAGTTTTGTGTCCGACGGGTCACCCCTCCACTTT. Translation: CASSFVSDGSPLHF.

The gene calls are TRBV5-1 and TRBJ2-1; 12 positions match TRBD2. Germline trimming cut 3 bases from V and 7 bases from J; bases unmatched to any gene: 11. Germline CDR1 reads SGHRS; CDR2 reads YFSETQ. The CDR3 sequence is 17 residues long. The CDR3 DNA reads TGCGCCAGCAGCTCAAAAAAGACTAGCGGGGGTCTAAATGAGCAGTTCTTC. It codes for CASSSKKTSGGLNEQFF.

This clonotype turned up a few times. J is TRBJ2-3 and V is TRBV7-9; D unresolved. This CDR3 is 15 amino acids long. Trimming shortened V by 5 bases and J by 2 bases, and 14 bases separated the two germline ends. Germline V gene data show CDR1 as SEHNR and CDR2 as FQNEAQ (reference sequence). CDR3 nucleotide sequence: TGTGCCAGCAGCAGCTCAAAGGCCTTCACAGATACGCAGTATTTT. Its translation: CASSSSKAFTDTQYF.

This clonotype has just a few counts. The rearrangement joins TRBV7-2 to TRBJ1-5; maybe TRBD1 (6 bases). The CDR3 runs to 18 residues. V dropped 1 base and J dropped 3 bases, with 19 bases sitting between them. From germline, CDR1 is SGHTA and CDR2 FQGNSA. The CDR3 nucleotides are TGTGCCAGCAGCTTAGGAATGCGGGGGCAGGCTAACAATCAGCCCCAGCATTTT. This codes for CASSLGMRGQANNQPQHF. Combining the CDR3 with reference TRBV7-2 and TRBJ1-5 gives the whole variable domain GAGVSQSPSNKVTEKGKDVELRCDPISGHTALYWYRQSLGQGLEFLIYFQGNSAPDKSGLPSDRFSAERTGGSVSTLTIQRTQQEDSAVYLCASSLGMRGQANNQPQHFGDGTRLSIL.

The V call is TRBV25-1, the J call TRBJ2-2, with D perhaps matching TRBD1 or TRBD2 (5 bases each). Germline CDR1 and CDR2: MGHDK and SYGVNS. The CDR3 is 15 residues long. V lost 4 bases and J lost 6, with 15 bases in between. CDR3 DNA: TGTGCCAGCAGTGCTCCCGGGACCCTTTCCGGGGAGCTGTTTTTT. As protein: CASSAPGTLSGELFF.

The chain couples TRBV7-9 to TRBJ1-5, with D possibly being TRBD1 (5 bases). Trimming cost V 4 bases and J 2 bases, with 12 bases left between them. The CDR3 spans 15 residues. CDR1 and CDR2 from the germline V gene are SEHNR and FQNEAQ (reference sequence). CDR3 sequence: CASSYGGFGNQPQHF. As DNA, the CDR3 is TGTGCCAGCAGCTATGGGGGTTTTGGCAATCAGCCCCAGCATTTT.

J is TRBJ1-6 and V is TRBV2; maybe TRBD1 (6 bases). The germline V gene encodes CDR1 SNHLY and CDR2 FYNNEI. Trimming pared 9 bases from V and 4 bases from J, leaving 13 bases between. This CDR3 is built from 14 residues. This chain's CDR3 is CASRTDTYNSPLHF. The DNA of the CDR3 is TGTGCCAGTCGGACAGATACTTATAATTCACCCCTCCACTTT.

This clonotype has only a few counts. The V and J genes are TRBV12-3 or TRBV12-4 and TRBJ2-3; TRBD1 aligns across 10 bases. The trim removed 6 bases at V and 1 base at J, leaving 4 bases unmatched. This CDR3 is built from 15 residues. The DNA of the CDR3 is TGTGCCAGCAGGACAGGGGGCCCTGGCACAGATACGCAGTATTTT. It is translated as CASRTGGPGTDTQYF.

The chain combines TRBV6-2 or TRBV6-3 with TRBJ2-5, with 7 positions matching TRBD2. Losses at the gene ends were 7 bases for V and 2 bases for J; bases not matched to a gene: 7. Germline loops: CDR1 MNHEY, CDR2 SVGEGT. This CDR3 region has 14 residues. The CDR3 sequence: CASTSGEGQETQYF. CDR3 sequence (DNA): TGTGCCAGCACCAGCGGGGAAGGGCAAGAGACCCAGTACTTC.

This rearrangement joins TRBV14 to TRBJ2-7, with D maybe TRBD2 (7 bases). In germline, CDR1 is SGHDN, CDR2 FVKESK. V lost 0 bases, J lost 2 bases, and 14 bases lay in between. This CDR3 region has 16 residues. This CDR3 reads CASSQDTGGLTYEQYF. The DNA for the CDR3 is TGTGCCAGCAGCCAAGATACGGGGGGCCTGACCTACGAGCAGTACTTC.